This is a list of T cell receptor beta chains from one sample in a study of T cell clonotyping in hematopoietic cell transplantation. Assay used: immunoSEQ multiplex PCR; TCRdb lists only in-frame clones, some missing. The sample has fewer than 50,000 clones; just over 85% are singletons. This specimen was peripheral blood mononuclear cells, taken before stem cell transplant. The receptors were gathered from a man aged 55-75 years with biphenotypic leukemia. Some clones in this sample may be carry-over from other donors' samples. Both conserved end residues are part of each CDR3.

>TRBJ1-4|TRBV2
CASSDARDSEKLFF
>TRBJ1-2|TRBV4-1
CASSQGGLDGYTF
>TRBJ2-7|TRBV28
CASSRAGLGYEQYF
>TRBJ1-2|TRBV4-2
CASSQEGEGGYGYTF
>TRBJ2-5|TRBV28
CATYHGNQETQYF
>TRBJ2-4|TRBV19
CASSKVVAPSARNIQYF
>TRBJ1-1|TRBV19
CASSITGGRGDTEAFF
>TRBJ2-5|TRBV14
CASSPGRGLQETQYF
>TRBJ2-7|TRBV5-1
CASSFSVAEPSYEQYF
>TRBJ2-1|TRBV4-1
CASSQEWRLASGEQFF
>TRBJ1-4|TRBV2
CASRGTASEKLFF
>TRBJ2-2|TRBV4-1
CASSQSKREGSGTGELFF
>TRBJ1-1|TRBV6-5
CASSYSGDMNTEAFF
>TRBJ1-1|TRBV28
CASTDIRVLRGTEAFF
>TRBJ1-4|TRBV4-1
CASSQATELNEKLFF
>TRBJ2-3|TRBV6-6
CASSYEGGTDTQYF
>TRBJ2-2|TRBV19
CASSTKGLLNTGELFF
>TRBJ1-1|TRBV19
CASSVPAEPGAEAFF
>TRBJ2-1|TRBV7-3
CASSLTRGGEQFF
>TRBJ1-1|TRBV7-2
CASSPTGGNTEAFF
>TRBJ1-5|TRBV30
CACATVTSDQPQHF
>TRBJ2-2|TRBV30
CAWSVQAGELFF
>TRBJ1-4|TRBV2
CASRDRTPNEKLFF
>TRBJ2-2|TRBV28
CASRGLGTRYTGELFF
>TRBJ2-2|TRBV11-2
CASSLGQGTGELFF
>TRBJ2-1|TRBV7-8
CASSPSVAGAYNEQFF
>TRBJ1-6|TRBV4-3
CASSQDRGGKPLHF
>TRBJ1-3|TRBV7-2
CASRAGGSGNTIYF
>TRBJ2-2|TRBV10-3
CAISPSPILAGETGELFF
>TRBJ1-4|TRBV6-5
CASSKNRESGEKLFF
>TRBJ2-7|TRBV29-1
CSVSSVASYEQYF
>TRBJ2-3|TRBV4-2
CASSQERKVPGLAGGDTQYF
>TRBJ1-2|TRBV7-2
CASSAYPIRGRVRSGYTF
>TRBJ1-2|TRBV25-1
CASSDRGYGYTF
>TRBJ1-5|TRBV4-1
CASSQGYGQRNQPQHF
>TRBJ1-5|TRBV5-5
CASSPRAGYDQPQHF
>TRBJ2-7|TRBV29-1
CSVADPPLAGAEQYF
>TRBJ2-7|TRBV28
CASSLLGGRAYEQYF
>TRBJ1-2|TRBV4-1
CASSQVRYEGRGGYTF
>TRBJ2-5|TRBV30
CAWRSASGRAVGETQYF
>TRBJ2-1|TRBV4-1
CASSQGTSGIRDEQFF
>TRBJ2-7|TRBV28
CATHQGVSEQYF
>TRBJ1-3|TRBV2
CASSVEAAGNTIYF